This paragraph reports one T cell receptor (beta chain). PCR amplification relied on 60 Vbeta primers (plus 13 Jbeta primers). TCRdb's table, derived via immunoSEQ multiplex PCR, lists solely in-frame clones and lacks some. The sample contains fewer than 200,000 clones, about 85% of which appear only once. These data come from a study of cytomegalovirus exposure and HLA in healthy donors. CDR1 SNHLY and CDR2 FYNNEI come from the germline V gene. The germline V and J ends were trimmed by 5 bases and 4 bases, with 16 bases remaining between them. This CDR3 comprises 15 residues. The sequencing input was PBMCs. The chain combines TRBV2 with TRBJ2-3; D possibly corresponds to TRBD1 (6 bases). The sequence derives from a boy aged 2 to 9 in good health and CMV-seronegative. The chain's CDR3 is CASSPWSAGADTQYF. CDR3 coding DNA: TGTGCCAGCAGTCCTTGGTCGGCAGGGGCAGATACGCAGTATTTT.